The 5 T cell receptor beta chains listed next were all sequenced from one sample in a study of CD8+CD57+ T cells in acquired aplastic anemia listed by TCRdb under 2018. The sample was run on an Illumina HiSeq 2000. TCR beta VDJ combination and CDR3 sequence profiling used genomic DNA as the template. TCRdb itself trimmed the public reads at Q25 with fastp, ran MiXCR and retained productive beta chains. Rows are unified per CDR3 protein, each entry keeping the most common DNA and genes. This sample holds more than 150,000 distinct CDR3 sequences; about 45% were observed only once. 3.2% of the sample is in the top ten clones. The patients picked for sequencing were ones in whom flow cytometry had shown an expansion of CD8+CD57+ cells. Sequenced material: sorted CD4+, CD8+, or CD8+CD57+ T cells (not recorded which) from PBMCs. Receptors originate from a human donor with aplastic anemia.

The rearrangement uses TRBV11-1 and TRBJ2-3; 8 bases fit TRBD2. After removal of 0 bases from V and 6 bases from J, the junction contained 8 bases not matched to a gene. The germline V gene has CDR1 SGHAT and CDR2 FQDESV (reference sequence). The CDR3 length is 16 residues. As DNA, the CDR3 is TGTGCCAGCAGCTTAGCTTCCGGGGGGGCTACGGATACGCAGTATTTT. It yields the protein CASSLASGGATDTQYF.

The chain couples TRBV4-3 to TRBJ2-3; D ambiguous. V gave up 1 base and J gave up 4 bases, with 6 bases separating them. Germline CDR1 LGHNA, CDR2 YSLEER. The CDR3 loop spans 13 amino acids. The DNA for the CDR3 is TGCGCCAGCAGCCAAGTCGGGTCAGATACGCAGTATTTT. This codes for CASSQVGSDTQYF.

This rearrangement joins TRBV7-6 to TRBJ1-5; D is unclear. Trimming removed 5 bases at V and 3 bases at J, with 11 bases between. The CDR3 sequence is 14 residues long. Germline CDR1 SGHVS, CDR2 FNYEAQ. In DNA, the CDR3 is TGTGCCAGCAGCCAAGGACGGCACAATCAGCCCCAGCATTTT. This gives the protein CASSQGRHNQPQHF.

This clonotype was picked up many times. The genes are TRBV24-1 and TRBJ2-3, with 13 nucleotides matching TRBD2. V was clipped by 0 bases and J by 5 bases; unmatched bases: 4. The CDR3 spans 17 residues. CDR1 is KGHDR and CDR2 is SFDVKD in the germline V gene. The CDR3 DNA reads as TGTGCCACCAGTGATTTGCTCGGGACTAGCGGGAAAGATACGCAGTATTTT. Its protein product is CATSDLLGTSGKDTQYF.

A few counts support this clonotype. The chain recombines TRBV7-8 with TRBJ2-2; D ambiguous. Trimming cost V 6 bases and J 1 base, with 3 bases left between them. The CDR3 has 12 amino acids. Germline assignment: CDR1 SGHVS and CDR2 FQNEAQ. The CDR3, as DNA: TGTGCCAGCAGGGAGAACACCGGGGAGCTGTTTTTT. Its protein product is CASRENTGELFF.